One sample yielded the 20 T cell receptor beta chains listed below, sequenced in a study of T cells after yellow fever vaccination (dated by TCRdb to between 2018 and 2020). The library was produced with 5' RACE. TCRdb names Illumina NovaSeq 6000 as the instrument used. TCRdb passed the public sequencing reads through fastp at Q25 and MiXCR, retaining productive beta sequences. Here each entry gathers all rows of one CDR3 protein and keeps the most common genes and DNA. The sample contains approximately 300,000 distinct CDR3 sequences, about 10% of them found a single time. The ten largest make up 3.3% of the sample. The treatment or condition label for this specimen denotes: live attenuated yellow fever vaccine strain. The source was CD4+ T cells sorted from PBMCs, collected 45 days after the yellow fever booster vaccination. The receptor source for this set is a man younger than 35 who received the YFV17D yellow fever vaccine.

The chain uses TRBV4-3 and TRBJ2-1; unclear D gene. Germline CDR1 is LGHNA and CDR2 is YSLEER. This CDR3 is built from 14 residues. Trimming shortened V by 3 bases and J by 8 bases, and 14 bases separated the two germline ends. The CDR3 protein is CASSQAGSGYEQFF. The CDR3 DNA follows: TGCGCCAGCAGCCAGGCAGGCTCCGGGTATGAGCAGTTCTTC.

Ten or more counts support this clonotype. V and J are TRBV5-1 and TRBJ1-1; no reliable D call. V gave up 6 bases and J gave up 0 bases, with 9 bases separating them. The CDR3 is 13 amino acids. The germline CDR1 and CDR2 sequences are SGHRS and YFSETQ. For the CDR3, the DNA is TGCGCCAGCAAGGTCGGGATGAACACTGAAGCTTTCTTT. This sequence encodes CASKVGMNTEAFF.

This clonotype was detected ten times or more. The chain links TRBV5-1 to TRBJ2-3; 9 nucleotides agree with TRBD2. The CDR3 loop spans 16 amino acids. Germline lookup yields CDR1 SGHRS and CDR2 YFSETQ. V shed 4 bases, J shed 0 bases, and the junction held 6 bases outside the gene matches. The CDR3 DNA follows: TGCGCCAGCAGCCCGGACAGCGGGGGGAGCACAGATACGCAGTATTTT. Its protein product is CASSPDSGGSTDTQYF.

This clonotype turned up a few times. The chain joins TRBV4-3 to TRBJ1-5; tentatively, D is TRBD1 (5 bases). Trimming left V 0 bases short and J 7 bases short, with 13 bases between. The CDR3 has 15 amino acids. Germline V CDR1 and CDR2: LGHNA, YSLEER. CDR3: CASSQDEGIGQPQHF. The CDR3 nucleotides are TGCGCCAGCAGCCAAGATGAGGGGATCGGGCAGCCCCAGCATTTT.

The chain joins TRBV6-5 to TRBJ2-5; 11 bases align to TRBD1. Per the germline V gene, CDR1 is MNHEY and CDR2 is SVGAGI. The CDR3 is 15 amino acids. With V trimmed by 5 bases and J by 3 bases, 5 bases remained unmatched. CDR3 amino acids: CASSPGTGGKETQYF. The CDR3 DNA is TGTGCCAGCAGTCCCGGGACAGGGGGAAAAGAGACCCAGTACTTC.

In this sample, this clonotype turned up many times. CDR3 residues: CASSPRDLYEQYF. The CDR3 DNA reads as TGCGCCAGCAGCCCCCGGGATCTCTACGAGCAGTACTTC. This chain joins TRBV5-1 and TRBJ2-7; weak D call: TRBD2 (5 bases). CDR1 is SGHRS, CDR2 YFSETQ, per germline. The CDR3 is 13 residues long. Deletions cut 4 bases from V and 3 bases from J, with 11 bases between.

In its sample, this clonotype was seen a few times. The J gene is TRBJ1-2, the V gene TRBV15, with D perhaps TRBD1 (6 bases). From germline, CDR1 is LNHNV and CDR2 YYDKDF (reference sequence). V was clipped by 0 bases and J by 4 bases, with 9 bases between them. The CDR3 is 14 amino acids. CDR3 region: CATSRDAGAYGYTF. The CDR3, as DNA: TGTGCCACCAGCAGAGACGCGGGGGCCTATGGCTACACCTTC. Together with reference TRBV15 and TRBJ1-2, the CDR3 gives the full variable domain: DAMVIQNPRYQVTQFGKPVTLSCSQTLNHNVMYWYQQKSSQAPKLLFHYYDKDFNNEADTPDNFQSRRPNTSFCFLDIRSPGLGDTAMYLCATSRDAGAYGYTFGSGTRLTVV.

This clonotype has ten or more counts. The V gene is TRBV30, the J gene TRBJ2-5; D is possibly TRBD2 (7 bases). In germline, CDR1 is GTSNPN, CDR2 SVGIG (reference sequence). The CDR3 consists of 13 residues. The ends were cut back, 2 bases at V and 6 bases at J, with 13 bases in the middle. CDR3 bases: TGTGCCTGGAGTAGGGGGGGCTCAAAGACCCAGTACTTC. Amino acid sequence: CAWSRGGSKTQYF.

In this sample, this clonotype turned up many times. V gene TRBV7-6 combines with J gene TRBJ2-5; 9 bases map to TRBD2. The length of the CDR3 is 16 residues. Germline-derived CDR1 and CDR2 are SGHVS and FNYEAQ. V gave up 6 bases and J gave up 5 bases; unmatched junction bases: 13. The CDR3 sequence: CASRRALAGRVETQYF. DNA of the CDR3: TGTGCCAGCAGACGAGCCCTAGCGGGGAGGGTGGAGACCCAGTACTTC.

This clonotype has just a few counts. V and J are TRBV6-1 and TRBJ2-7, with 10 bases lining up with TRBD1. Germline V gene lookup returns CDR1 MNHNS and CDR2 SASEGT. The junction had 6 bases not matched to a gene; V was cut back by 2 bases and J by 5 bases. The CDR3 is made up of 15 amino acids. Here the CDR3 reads CASSEIGTGADEQYF. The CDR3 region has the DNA TGTGCCAGCAGTGAAATAGGGACAGGGGCGGACGAGCAGTACTTC.

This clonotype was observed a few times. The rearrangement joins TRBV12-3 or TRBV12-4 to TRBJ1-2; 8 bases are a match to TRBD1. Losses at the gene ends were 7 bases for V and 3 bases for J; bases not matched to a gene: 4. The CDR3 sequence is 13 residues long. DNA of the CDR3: TGTGCCAGCATGGCAGGGGGCTACTATGGCTACACCTTC. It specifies CASMAGGYYGYTF.

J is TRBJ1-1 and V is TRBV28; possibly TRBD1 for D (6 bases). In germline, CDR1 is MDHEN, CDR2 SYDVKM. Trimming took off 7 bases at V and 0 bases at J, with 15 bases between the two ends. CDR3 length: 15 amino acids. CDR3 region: CASTPPGGLNTEAFF. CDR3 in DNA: TGTGCCAGCACTCCCCCGGGGGGCCTGAACACTGAAGCTTTCTTT.

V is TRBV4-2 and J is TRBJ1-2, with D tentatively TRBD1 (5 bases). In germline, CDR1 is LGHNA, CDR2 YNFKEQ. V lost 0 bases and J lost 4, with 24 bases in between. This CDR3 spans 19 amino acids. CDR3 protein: CASSQELDGPRRGGYGYTF. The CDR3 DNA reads TGTGCCAGCAGCCAAGAGTTGGACGGCCCCAGGAGGGGAGGCTATGGCTACACCTTC.

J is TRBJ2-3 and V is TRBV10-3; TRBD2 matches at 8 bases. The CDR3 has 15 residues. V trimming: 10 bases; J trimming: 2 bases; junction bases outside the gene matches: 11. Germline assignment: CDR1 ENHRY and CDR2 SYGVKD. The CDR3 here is CATERSGGLTDTQYF. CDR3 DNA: TGTGCCACCGAGAGGAGCGGGGGCCTCACAGATACGCAGTATTTT.

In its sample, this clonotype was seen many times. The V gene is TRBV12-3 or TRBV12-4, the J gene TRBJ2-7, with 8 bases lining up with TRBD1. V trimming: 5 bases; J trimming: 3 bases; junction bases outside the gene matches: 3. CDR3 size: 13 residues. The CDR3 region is CASSPGQGYEQYF. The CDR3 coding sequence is TGTGCCAGCAGTCCCGGACAGGGCTACGAGCAGTACTTC.

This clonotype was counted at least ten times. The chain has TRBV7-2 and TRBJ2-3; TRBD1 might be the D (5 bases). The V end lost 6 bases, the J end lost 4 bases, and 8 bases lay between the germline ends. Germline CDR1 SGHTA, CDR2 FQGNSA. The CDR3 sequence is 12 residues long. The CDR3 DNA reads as TGTGCCAGCAGGGGGCAATCAGATACGCAGTATTTT. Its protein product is CASRGQSDTQYF. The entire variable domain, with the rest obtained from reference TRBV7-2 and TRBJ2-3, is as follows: GAGVSQSPSNKVTEKGKDVELRCDPISGHTALYWYRQSLGQGLEFLIYFQGNSAPDKSGLPSDRFSAERTGGSVSTLTIQRTQQEDSAVYLCASRGQSDTQYFGPGTRLTVL.

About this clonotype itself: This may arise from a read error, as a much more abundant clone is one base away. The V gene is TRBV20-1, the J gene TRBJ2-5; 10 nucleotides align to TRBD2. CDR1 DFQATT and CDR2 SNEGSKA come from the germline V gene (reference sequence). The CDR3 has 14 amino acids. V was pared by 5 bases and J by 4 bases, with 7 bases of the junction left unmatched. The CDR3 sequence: CSAWRSGGGETQYF. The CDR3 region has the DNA TGCAGTGCTTGGCGGAGCGGGGGGGGAGAGACCCAGTACTTC.

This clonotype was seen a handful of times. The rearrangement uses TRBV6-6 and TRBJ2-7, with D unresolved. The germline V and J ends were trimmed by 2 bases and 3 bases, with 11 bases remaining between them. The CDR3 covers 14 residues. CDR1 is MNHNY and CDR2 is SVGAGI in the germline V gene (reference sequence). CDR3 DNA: TGTGCCAGCAGTTACGTGGGTCTGCTCTACGAGCAGTACTTC. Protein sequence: CASSYVGLLYEQYF.

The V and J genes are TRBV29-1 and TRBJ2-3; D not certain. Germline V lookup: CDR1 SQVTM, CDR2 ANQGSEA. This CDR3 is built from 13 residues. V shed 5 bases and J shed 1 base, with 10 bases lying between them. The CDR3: CSVSLRGTDTQYF. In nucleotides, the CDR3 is TGCAGCGTTTCCCTACGGGGCACAGATACGCAGTATTTT.

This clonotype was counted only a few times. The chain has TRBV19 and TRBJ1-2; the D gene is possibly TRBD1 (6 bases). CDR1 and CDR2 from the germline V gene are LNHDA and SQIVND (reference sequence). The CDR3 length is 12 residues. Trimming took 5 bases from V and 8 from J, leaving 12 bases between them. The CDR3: CASSVSTGGYTF. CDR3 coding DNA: TGTGCCAGTAGTGTTTCTACAGGGGGCTACACCTTC. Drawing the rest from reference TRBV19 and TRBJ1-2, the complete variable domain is DGGITQSPKYLFRKEGQNVTLSCEQNLNHDAMYWYRQDPGQGLRLIYYSQIVNDFQKGDIAEGYSVSREKKESFPLTVTSAQKNPTAFYLCASSVSTGGYTFGSGTRLTVV.